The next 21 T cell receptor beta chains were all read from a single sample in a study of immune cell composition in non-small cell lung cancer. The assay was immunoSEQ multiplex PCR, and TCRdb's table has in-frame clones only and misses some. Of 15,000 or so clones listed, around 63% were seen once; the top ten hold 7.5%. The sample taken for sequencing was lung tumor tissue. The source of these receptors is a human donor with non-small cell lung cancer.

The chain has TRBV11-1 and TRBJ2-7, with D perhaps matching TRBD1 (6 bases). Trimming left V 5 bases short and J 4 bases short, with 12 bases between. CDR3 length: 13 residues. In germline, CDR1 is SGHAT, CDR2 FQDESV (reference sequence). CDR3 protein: CASSEAQGYEQYF. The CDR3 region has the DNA TGTGCCAGCAGCGAAGCACAGGGTTACGAGCAGTACTTC.

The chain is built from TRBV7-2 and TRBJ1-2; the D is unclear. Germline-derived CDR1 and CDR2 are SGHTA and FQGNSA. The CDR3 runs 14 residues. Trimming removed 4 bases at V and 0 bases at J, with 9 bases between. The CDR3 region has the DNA TGTGCCAGCAGCTCACCCACAGCTAACTATGGCTACACCTTC. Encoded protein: CASSSPTANYGYTF.

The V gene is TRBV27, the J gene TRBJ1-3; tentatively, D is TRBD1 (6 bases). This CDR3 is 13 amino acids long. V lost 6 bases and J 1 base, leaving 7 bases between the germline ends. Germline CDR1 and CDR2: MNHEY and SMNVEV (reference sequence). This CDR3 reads CASRQGSGNTIYF. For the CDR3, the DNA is TGTGCCAGCAGACAGGGTTCTGGAAACACCATATATTTT.

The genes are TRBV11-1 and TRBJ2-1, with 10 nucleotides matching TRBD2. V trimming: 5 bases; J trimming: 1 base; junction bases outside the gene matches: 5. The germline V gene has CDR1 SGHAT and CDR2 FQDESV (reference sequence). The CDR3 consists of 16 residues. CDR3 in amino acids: CASSPRLAGSYNEQFF. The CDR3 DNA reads TGTGCCAGCAGCCCCAGACTAGCGGGTTCCTACAATGAGCAGTTCTTC. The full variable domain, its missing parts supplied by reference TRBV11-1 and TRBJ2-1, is EAEVAQSPRYKITEKSQAVAFWCDPISGHATLYWYRQILGQGPELLVQFQDESVVDDSQLPKDRFSAERLKGVDSTLKIQPAELGDSAMYLCASSPRLAGSYNEQFFGPGTRLTVL.

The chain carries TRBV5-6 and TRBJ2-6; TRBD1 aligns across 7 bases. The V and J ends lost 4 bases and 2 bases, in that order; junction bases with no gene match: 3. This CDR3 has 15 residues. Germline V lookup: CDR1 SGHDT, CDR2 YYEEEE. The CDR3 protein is CASSPRGTGANVLTF. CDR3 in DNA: TGTGCCAGCAGCCCCAGGGGGACTGGGGCCAACGTCCTGACTTTC.

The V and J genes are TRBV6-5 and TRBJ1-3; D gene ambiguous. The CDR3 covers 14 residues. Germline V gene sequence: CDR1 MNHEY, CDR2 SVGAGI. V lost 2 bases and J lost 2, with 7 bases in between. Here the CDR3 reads CASSYGEAGNTIYF. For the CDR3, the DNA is TGTGCCAGCAGTTACGGGGAGGCTGGAAACACCATATATTTT.

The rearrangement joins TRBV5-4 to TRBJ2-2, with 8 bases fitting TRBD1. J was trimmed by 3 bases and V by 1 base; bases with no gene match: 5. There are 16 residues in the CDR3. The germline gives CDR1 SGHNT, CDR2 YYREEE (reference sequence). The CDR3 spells CASSLPGGWDTGELFF. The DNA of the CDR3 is TGTGCCAGCAGCTTGCCAGGGGGCTGGGACACCGGGGAGCTGTTTTTT.

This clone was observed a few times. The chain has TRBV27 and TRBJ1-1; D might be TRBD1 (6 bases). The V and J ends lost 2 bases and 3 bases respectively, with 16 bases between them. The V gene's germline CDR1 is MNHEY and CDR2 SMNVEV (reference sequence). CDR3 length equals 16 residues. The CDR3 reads CASSLGGGLEYTEAFF. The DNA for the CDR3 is TGTGCCAGCAGTTTAGGGGGCGGTCTGGAGTACACTGAAGCTTTCTTT.

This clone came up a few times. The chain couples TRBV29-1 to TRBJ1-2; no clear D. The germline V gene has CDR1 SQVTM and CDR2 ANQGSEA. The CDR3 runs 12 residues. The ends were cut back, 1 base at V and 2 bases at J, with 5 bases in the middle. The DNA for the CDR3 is TGCAGCGTTGAAGTACAGAACTATGGCTACACCTTC. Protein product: CSVEVQNYGYTF.

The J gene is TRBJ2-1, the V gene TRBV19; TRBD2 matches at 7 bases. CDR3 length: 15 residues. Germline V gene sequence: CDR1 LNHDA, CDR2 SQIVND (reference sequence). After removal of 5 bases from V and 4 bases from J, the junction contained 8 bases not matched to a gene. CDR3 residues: CASSGASGRYNEQFF. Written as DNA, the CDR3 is TGTGCCAGTAGTGGGGCTAGCGGACGATACAATGAGCAGTTCTTC.

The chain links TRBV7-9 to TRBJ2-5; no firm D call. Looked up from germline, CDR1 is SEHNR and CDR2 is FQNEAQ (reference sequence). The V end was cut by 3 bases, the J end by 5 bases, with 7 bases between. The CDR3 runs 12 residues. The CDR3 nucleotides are TGTGCCAGCAGCTTCTTCGAGGAGACCCAGTACTTC. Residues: CASSFFEETQYF.

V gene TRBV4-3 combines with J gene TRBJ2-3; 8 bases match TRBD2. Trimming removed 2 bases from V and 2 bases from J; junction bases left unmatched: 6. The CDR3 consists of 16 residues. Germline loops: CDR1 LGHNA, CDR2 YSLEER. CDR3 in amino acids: CASSQTGLGSTDTQYF. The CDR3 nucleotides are TGCGCCAGCAGCCAAACGGGACTAGGCTCCACAGATACGCAGTATTTT.

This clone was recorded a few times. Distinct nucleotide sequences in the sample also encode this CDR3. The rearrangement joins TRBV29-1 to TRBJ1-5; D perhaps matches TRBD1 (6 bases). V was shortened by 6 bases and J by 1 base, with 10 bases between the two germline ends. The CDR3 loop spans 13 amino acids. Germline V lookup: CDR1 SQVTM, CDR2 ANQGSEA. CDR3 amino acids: CSVPGQSNQPQHF. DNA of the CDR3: TGCAGCGTCCCCGGACAGAGCAATCAGCCCCAGCATTTT. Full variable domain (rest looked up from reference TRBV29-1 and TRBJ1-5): SAVISQKPSRDICQRGTSLTIQCQVDSQVTMMFWYRQQPGQSLTLIATANQGSEATYESGFVIDKFPISRPNLTFSTLTVSNMSPEDSSIYLCSVPGQSNQPQHFGDGTRLSIL.

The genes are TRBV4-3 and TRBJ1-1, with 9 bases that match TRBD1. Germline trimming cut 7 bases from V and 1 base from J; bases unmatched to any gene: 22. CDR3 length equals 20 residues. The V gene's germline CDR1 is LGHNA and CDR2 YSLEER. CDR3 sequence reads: CASTSRWGPGQGFRNTEAFF. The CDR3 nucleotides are TGCGCCAGCACCTCAAGATGGGGACCGGGACAGGGCTTTAGGAACACTGAAGCTTTCTTT.

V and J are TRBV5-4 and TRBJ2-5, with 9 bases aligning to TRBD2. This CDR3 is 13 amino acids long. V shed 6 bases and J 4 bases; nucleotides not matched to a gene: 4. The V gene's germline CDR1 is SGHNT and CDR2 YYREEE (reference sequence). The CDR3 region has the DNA TGTGCCAGCATGGGGCGGGGGGGAGAGACCCAGTACTTC. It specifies CASMGRGGETQYF.

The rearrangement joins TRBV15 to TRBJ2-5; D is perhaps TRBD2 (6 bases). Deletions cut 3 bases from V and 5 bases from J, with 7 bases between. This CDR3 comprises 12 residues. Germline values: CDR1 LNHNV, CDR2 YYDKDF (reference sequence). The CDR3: CATSREGETQYF. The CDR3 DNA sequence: TGTGCCACCAGCAGGGAGGGGGAGACCCAGTACTTC.

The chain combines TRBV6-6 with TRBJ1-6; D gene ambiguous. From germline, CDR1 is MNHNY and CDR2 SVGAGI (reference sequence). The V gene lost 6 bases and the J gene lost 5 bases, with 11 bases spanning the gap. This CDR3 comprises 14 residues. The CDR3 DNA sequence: TGTGCCAGCAGAAAGGACTTCAATAATTCACCCCTCCACTTT. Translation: CASRKDFNNSPLHF.

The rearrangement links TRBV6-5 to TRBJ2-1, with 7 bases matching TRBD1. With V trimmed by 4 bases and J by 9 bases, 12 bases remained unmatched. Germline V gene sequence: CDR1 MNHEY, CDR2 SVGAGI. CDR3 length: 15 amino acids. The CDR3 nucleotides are TGTGCCAGCAGTTCCCCAAGACAGGGAAAGGGTGAGCAGTTCTTC. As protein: CASSSPRQGKGEQFF.

CDR3 in amino acids: CASSLSPNQPQHF. The CDR3 DNA sequence: TGCGCCAGCAGCCTCTCCCCTAATCAGCCCCAGCATTTT. This rearrangement joins TRBV5-1 to TRBJ1-5; no reliable D call. This CDR3 is built from 13 residues. Germline CDR1 SGHRS, CDR2 YFSETQ. Trimming cost V 4 bases and J 4 bases, with 9 bases left between them.

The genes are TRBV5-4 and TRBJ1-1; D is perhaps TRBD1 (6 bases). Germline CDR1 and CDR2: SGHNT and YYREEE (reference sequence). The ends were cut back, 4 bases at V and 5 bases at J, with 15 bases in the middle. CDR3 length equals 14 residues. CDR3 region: CASSAEQGRTEAFF. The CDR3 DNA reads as TGTGCCAGCAGCGCGGAACAGGGCCGGACTGAAGCTTTCTTT.

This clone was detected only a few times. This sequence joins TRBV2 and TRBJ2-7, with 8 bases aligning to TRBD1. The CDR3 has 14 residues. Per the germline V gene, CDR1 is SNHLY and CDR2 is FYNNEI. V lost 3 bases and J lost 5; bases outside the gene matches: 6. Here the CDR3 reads CASSDGRGRHEQYF. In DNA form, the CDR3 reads TGTGCCAGCAGTGATGGCAGGGGGCGCCACGAGCAGTACTTC.